Described below is a single T cell receptor beta chain sequence and its context. This specimen comes from a study of T cell responses to AZD1222 COVID-19 vaccine. With 2 bases removed from V and 9 bases from J, the gap between germline ends came to 13 bases. The CDR3 loop spans 13 amino acids. Germline V gene lookup returns CDR1 ENHRY and CDR2 SYGVKD. Sequenced by immunoSEQ multiplex PCR; TCRdb stores in-frame clones only, minus some. The sample holds 95,000 to 150,000 clones, around 92% seen once. The chain links TRBV10-3 to TRBJ2-5; D may be TRBD1 (5 bases). This receptor was identified in an adult in good health. Material: peripheral blood, obtained on day 0 of AZD1222 vaccination. The CDR3 DNA is TGTGCCATCAGTGAGCCAAACAGGTTGCCCCAGTACTTC. Its translation is CAISEPNRLPQYF.